The present TCR beta chain was sequenced within a study of T cells in Graves' hyperthyroidism and ophthalmopathy. This clonotype was detected many times. Amplified regions were TCR beta CDR3 sequences from RNA transcripts. First-round RT-PCR of the TCR CDR3 relied on the HTBI primer set. TCRdb passed the multiplex PCR reads through MiXCR, listing each CDR3 protein once. The table shows around 350,000 distinct CDR3 sequences, with about 20% occurring only once. V shed 2 bases and J shed 0 bases, with 8 bases lying between them. The germline CDR1 and CDR2 sequences are SGHNT and YYREEE (reference sequence). This CDR3 contains 14 residues.

The sample taken for sequencing was blood. The receptor comes from a young woman with Graves' hyperthyroidism. The chain carries TRBV5-4 and TRBJ1-2, with D perhaps matching TRBD1 (5 bases). This CDR3 reads CASSFEGPNYGYTF. The CDR3 region has the DNA TGTGCCAGCAGCTTTGAGGGGCCTAACTATGGCTACACCTTC.